These 14 T cell receptor beta chains share one sample of origin, sequenced in a study of blood T cell repertoires in COVID-19. Produced via immunoSEQ multiplex PCR; TCRdb's table is partial and in-frame only. The table has over 200,000 clones, almost 90% seen once. The sequenced sample consisted of peripheral blood. The receptors originated from a woman aged 55-70 years with acute or convalescent COVID-19.

The rearrangement joins TRBV25-1 to TRBJ1-1; D is unresolved. The germline V gene has CDR1 MGHDK and CDR2 SYGVNS. The CDR3 has 15 amino acids. V gave up 4 bases and J gave up 0 bases, with 12 bases separating them. The CDR3 nucleotides read TGTGCCAGCAGTGGTCGCGGCCGGTTGAACACTGAAGCTTTCTTT. It yields the protein CASSGRGRLNTEAFF.

In its sample, this clone was seen once. V is TRBV7-3 and J is TRBJ2-4; 8 positions match TRBD1. CDR1 and CDR2 (germline): SGHTA, FQGTGA. The CDR3 loop spans 16 amino acids. V gave up 1 base and J gave up 8 bases; unmatched junction bases: 10. In DNA, the CDR3 is TGTGCCAGCAGCTTAAGGGACAGGCTTTGCGGGGACATTCAGTACTTC. Encoded protein: CASSLRDRLCGDIQYF.

The chain employs TRBV9 and TRBJ2-1; the match to TRBD1 covers 7 bases. V was clipped by 0 bases and J by 6 bases; unmatched bases: 6. The CDR3 totals 15 residues. Germline assignment: CDR1 SGDLS and CDR2 YYNGEE. The CDR3 sequence is CASSVDRGRSNEQFF. The CDR3 coding sequence is TGTGCCAGCAGCGTAGACAGGGGAAGGAGCAATGAGCAGTTCTTC.

The chain links TRBV5-6 to TRBJ2-1; the D gene is possibly TRBD1 (5 bases). The CDR3 loop spans 16 amino acids. Germline lookup yields CDR1 SGHDT and CDR2 YYEEEE. The V end was cut by 2 bases, the J end by 3 bases, with 15 bases between. CDR3 coding DNA: TGTGCCAGCAGCTTTAGAGATACAGGCCGCTACAATGAGCAGTTCTTC. Residues: CASSFRDTGRYNEQFF. The full variable domain, rest sourced from reference TRBV5-6 and TRBJ2-1, is DAGVTQSPTHLIKTRGQQVTLRCSPKSGHDTVSWYQQALGQGPQFIFQYYEEEERQRGNFPDRFSGHQFPNYSSELNVNALLLGDSALYLCASSFRDTGRYNEQFFGPGTRLTVL.

V and J are TRBV4-2 and TRBJ2-4; TRBD2 might be the D (7 bases). The CDR3 length is 18 residues. Trimming removed 2 bases at V and 1 base at J, with 18 bases between. The germline V gene encodes CDR1 LGHNA and CDR2 YNFKEQ. The CDR3: CASSQTYEAGAAKNIQYF. CDR3 sequence (DNA): TGTGCCAGCAGCCAAACGTACGAGGCGGGGGCGGCCAAAAACATTCAGTACTTC.

The V gene is TRBV7-9, the J gene TRBJ2-6; 7 nucleotides agree with TRBD1. CDR1 is SEHNR and CDR2 is FQNEAQ in the germline V gene (reference sequence). The CDR3 contains 15 residues. The V gene end was trimmed by 1 base and the J gene end by 6 bases; junction bases not matched to a gene: 3. The CDR3 region is CASSLVRGSANVLTF. CDR3 DNA: TGTGCCAGCAGCTTAGTCAGGGGGTCGGCCAACGTCCTGACTTTC. The full variable domain, rest sourced from reference TRBV7-9 and TRBJ2-6, is DTGVSQNPRHKITKRGQNVTFRCDPISEHNRLYWYRQTLGQGPEFLTYFQNEAQLEKSRLLSDRFSAERPKGSFSTLEIQRTEQGDSAMYLCASSLVRGSANVLTFGAGSRLTVL.

This sequence joins TRBV7-8 and TRBJ2-5, with D perhaps matching TRBD1 (5 bases). CDR1 and CDR2 from the germline V gene are SGHVS and FQNEAQ. V was cut by 4 bases and J by 4 bases, with 22 bases left in between. The CDR3 extends over 17 amino acids. In DNA form, the CDR3 reads TGTGCCAGCAGCTACGGAGCTTTTAGGGGCCCCCGAGAGACCCAGTACTTC. It specifies CASSYGAFRGPRETQYF.

This rearrangement joins TRBV5-6 to TRBJ2-1; 9 bases map to TRBD2. Losses at the gene ends were 6 bases for V and 1 base for J; bases not matched to a gene: 8. The germline V gene encodes CDR1 SGHDT and CDR2 YYEEEE. The length of the CDR3 is 16 residues. For the CDR3, the DNA is TGTGCCAGCAACCTATTAGCGGGGGTTTCCTACAATGAGCAGTTCTTC. It yields the protein CASNLLAGVSYNEQFF.

This rearrangement joins TRBV12-3 or TRBV12-4 to TRBJ2-5; D perhaps matches TRBD2 (7 bases). Trimming removed 3 bases at V and 6 bases at J, with 11 bases between. This CDR3 contains 13 residues. The CDR3 bases are TGTGCCAGCAGTTTGGGGGGGCGGCAGACCCAGTACTTC. It yields the protein CASSLGGRQTQYF.

The chain combines TRBV5-5 with TRBJ1-1; 9 bases are shared with TRBD1. V gave up 2 bases and J gave up 3 bases; unmatched junction bases: 11. The CDR3 is made up of 17 amino acids. Germline lookup yields CDR1 SGHKS and CDR2 YYEKEE (reference sequence). In DNA, the CDR3 is TGTGCCAGCAGCTTCGGGATACGGGACAGGGCTTACACTGAAGCTTTCTTT. This gives the protein CASSFGIRDRAYTEAFF. The whole variable domain, remainder taken from reference TRBV5-5 and TRBJ1-1, is DAGVTQSPTHLIKTRGQQVTLRCSPISGHKSVSWYQQVLGQGPQFIFQYYEKEERGRGNFPDRFSARQFPNYSSELNVNALLLGDSALYLCASSFGIRDRAYTEAFFGQGTRLTVV.

The chain links TRBV28 to TRBJ1-1, with 10 bases fitting TRBD1. Trimming took 6 bases from V and 1 from J; bases not matched to a gene: 8. CDR3 size: 16 residues. CDR1 and CDR2 from the germline V gene are MDHEN and SYDVKM. The CDR3 is CASSSGQGIGNTEAFF. DNA for the CDR3: TGTGCCAGCAGCTCGGGACAGGGGATTGGGAACACTGAAGCTTTCTTT.

The chain employs TRBV12-5 and TRBJ2-1; D is possibly TRBD2 (6 bases). CDR1 LGHNT and CDR2 FRNRAP come from the germline V gene. The CDR3 contains 19 residues. Between the trimmed V and J ends, which lost 1 base and 8 bases, there was a span of 27 bases. Written as DNA, the CDR3 is TGTGCTAGTGGTTTGGGACCCTCCTCCGGACTATACGAGGGCTATGAGCAGTTCTTC. As protein: CASGLGPSSGLYEGYEQFF.

The V and J genes are TRBV18 and TRBJ1-1; TRBD1 aligns across 9 bases. V dropped 2 bases and J dropped 2; count of bases not matched to a gene: 3. CDR1 is KGHSH and CDR2 is LQKENI in the germline V gene. This CDR3 comprises 15 residues. This CDR3 reads CASSPGGQGNTEAFF. For the CDR3, the DNA is TGTGCCAGCTCACCAGGGGGACAGGGTAACACTGAAGCTTTCTTT.

The CDR3 DNA sequence: TGTGCCAGCAGCAGGGTTAATCAGCCCCAGCATTTT. It codes for CASSRVNQPQHF. The J gene is TRBJ1-5, the V gene TRBV12-3 or TRBV12-4; perhaps TRBD1 as D (5 bases). The CDR3 runs 12 residues. With 6 bases removed from V and 4 bases from J, the gap between germline ends came to 7 bases.